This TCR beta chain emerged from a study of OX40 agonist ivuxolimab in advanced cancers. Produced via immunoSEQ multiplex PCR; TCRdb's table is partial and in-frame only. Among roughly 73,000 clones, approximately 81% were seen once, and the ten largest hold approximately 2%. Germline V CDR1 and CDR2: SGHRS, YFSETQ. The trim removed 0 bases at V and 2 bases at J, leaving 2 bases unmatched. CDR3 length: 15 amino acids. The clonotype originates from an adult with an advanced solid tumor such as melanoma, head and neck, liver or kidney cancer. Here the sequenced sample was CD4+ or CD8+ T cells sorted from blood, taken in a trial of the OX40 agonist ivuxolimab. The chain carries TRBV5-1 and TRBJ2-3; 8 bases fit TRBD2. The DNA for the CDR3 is TGCGCCAGCAGCTTGGACGGGAGGGACACAGATACGCAGTATTTT. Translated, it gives CASSLDGRDTDTQYF.